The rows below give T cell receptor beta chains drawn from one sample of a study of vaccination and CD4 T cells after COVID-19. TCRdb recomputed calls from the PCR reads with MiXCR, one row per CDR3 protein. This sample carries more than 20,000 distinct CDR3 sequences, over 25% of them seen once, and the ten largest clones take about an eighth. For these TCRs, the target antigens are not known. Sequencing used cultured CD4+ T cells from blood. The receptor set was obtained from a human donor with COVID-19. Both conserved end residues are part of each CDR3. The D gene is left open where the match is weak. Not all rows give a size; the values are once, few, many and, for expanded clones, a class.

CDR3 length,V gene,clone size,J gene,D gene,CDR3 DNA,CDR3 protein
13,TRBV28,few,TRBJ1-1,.,TGTGCCAGCGCTCGAGGCAGCTACACTGAAGCTTTCTTT,CASARGSYTEAFF
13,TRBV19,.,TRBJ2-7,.,TGTGCCAGTAGCCCGGGGACAAGGTACGAGCAGTACTTC,CASSPGTRYEQYF
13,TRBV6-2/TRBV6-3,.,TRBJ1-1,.,TGTGCCAGCAGTTCCCCACTGAACACTGAAGCTTTCTTT,CASSSPLNTEAFF
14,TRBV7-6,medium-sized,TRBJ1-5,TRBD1,TGTGCCAGCAGCGCTAACAGGGGAGGGCAGCCCCAGCATTTT,CASSANRGGQPQHF
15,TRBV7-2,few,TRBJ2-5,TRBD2,TGTGCCAGCAGCTTAGGGGGGCGAACTAGCGGGACCCAGTACTTC,CASSLGGRTSGTQYF
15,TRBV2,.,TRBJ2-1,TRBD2,TGTGCCAGCATCAGTAGCGGGGGGGCCTTCAATGAGCAGTTCTTC,CASISSGGAFNEQFF
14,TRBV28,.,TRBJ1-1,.,TGTGCCAGTTTCTCTGGAGGGGAGAACACTGAAGCTTTCTTT,CASFSGGENTEAFF
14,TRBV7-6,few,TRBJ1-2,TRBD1,TGTGCCAGCAGCTCGAGGACAGGTTCCTATGGCTACACCTTC,CASSSRTGSYGYTF
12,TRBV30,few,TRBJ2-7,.,TGTGCCTGGAGTATGACAGCCTACGAGCAGTACTTC,CAWSMTAYEQYF
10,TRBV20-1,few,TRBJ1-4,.,TGCAGTGCTAACTGGGCGGGACTGTTTTTT,CSANWAGLFF
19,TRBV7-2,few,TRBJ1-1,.,TGTGCCAGCAGCTCAAACCGAAGGGGCAGGGAATATATGAGCACTGAAGCTTTCTTT,CASSSNRRGREYMSTEAFF
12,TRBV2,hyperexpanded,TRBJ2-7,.,TGTGCCAGCACCCCGGACACATACGAGCAGTACTTC,CASTPDTYEQYF
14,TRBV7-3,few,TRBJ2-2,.,TGTGCCAGCAGCTCTAGACCGGACACCGGGGAGCTGTTTTTT,CASSSRPDTGELFF
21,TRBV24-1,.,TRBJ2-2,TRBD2,TGTGCCACCAGTGACCCCGGGGGGGGACTAGCGGGGGCACCCGTCACCGGGGAGCTGTTTTTT,CATSDPGGGLAGAPVTGELFF
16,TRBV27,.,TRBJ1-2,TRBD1,TGTGCCAGCAGTATAAACTACAGGGGGGCTAACTATGGCTACACCTTC,CASSINYRGANYGYTF
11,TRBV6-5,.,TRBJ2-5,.,TGTGCCAGCAGTTACCAGGGGACCCAGTACTTC,CASSYQGTQYF
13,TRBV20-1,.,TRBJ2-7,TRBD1,TGCAGCGCTCGGACAGGAAACCTTTACGAGCAGTACTTC,CSARTGNLYEQYF
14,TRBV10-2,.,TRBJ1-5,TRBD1,TGCGCCAGCAGGGTCGGGACAGACAATCAGCCCCAGCATTTT,CASRVGTDNQPQHF
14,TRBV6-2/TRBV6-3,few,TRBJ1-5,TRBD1,TGTGCCAGCAGCGCGGGACAGGGCCTTCAGCCCCAGCATTTT,CASSAGQGLQPQHF
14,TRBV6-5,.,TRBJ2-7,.,TGTGCCAGCAGTTACCGGCATAAAGGCTACGAGCAGTACTTC,CASSYRHKGYEQYF
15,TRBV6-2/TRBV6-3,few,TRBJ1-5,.,TGTGCCAGCAGTTACTCGGACGCTGGCAATCAGCCCCAGCATTTT,CASSYSDAGNQPQHF
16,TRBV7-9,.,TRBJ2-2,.,TGTGCCAGCAGCTTAGATGCGGGTCGTAAGAGCGGGGAGCTGTTTTTT,CASSLDAGRKSGELFF
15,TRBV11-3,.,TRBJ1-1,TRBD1,TGTGCCAGCAGCGAGAGACAGGGTACGAACACTGAAGCTTTCTTT,CASSERQGTNTEAFF
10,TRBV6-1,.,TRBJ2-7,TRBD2,TGTACCAGCGGGAGGTACGAGCAGTACTTC,CTSGRYEQYF
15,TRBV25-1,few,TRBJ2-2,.,TGTGCCAGCAGTGAGGTCGGGGCCTCCACCGGGGAGCTGTTTTTT,CASSEVGASTGELFF
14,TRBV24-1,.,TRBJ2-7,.,TGTGCCACCATCAATCGGACCGCCTCGCACGAGCAGTACTTC,CATINRTASHEQYF
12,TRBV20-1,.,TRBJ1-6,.,TGCAGTGGTTGGCCGTTAAATTCACCCCTCCACTTT,CSGWPLNSPLHF
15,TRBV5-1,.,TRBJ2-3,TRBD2,TGCGCCAGCAGCTTACTAGCGGGGTCCACAGATACGCAGTATTTT,CASSLLAGSTDTQYF
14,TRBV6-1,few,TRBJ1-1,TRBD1,TGTGCCAGCAGTAGACAGGGGAGGTACACTGAAGCTTTCTTT,CASSRQGRYTEAFF
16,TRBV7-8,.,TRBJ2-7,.,TGTGCCAGCAGCGGGGGGGGGCCAGGGGGTCCCTACGAGCAGTACTTC,CASSGGGPGGPYEQYF
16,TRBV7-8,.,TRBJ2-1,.,TGTGCCAGCAGCTTAGAGCGCCCGAGCTCCTACAATGAGCAGTTCTTC,CASSLERPSSYNEQFF
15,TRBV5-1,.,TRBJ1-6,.,TGCGCCAGCAGCTTGGCGGTCGGCGAGAATTCACCCCTCCACTTT,CASSLAVGENSPLHF
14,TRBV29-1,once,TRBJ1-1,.,TGCAGCGTCAATCCTACAGGGCTAAATCCTGAAGCTTTCTTT,CSVNPTGLNPEAFF
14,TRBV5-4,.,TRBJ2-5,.,TGTGCCAGCAGCTTCCCCGGGGGCCAAGAGACCCAGTACTTC,CASSFPGGQETQYF
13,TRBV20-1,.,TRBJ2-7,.,TGCAGTGCAACAACAGGGAGCTCCTACGAGCAGTACTTC,CSATTGSSYEQYF
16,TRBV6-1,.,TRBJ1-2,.,TGTGCCAGCAGTGAAGCAGGAGGGGGGGTAAACTATGGCTACACCTTC,CASSEAGGGVNYGYTF
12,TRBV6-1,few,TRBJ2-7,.,TGTGCCAGCAGTCCCCCGGAGGGAGAGCAGTACTTC,CASSPPEGEQYF
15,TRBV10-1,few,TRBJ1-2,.,TGCGCCAGCAGTGAGTCCCGGAATGCGGTGGTCGACTACACCTTC,CASSESRNAVVDYTF
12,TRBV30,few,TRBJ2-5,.,TGTGCCTGGACAGGGGATGGAGAGACCCAGTACTTC,CAWTGDGETQYF
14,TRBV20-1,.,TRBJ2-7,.,TGCAGTGCTGCGCTTCCGGGACGGGGAGGCGAGCAGTACTTC,CSAALPGRGGEQYF
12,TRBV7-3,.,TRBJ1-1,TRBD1,TGTGCCAGCAGAGGACAGGGGCTTGAAGCTTTCTTT,CASRGQGLEAFF
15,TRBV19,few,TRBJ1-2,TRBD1,TGTGCCAGTAGGCCAGGACAGGGGGGCATCTATGGCTACACCTTC,CASRPGQGGIYGYTF
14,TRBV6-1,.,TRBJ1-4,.,TGTGCCGGGTCAGGGGCTGTGACTAATGAAAAACTGTTTTTT,CAGSGAVTNEKLFF
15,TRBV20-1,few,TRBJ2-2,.,TGCAGTGTTCCGACCGGGACAACGAACACCGGGGAGCTGTTTTTT,CSVPTGTTNTGELFF
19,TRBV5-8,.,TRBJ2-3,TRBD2,TGTGCCAGCAGCTTGGGGGTCGCGGGGGGCCTTTGGAGCACAGATACGCAGTATTTT,CASSLGVAGGLWSTDTQYF
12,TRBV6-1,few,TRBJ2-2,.,TGTGCCAGCACCGAAGACCCTGGGGAGCTGTTTTTT,CASTEDPGELFF